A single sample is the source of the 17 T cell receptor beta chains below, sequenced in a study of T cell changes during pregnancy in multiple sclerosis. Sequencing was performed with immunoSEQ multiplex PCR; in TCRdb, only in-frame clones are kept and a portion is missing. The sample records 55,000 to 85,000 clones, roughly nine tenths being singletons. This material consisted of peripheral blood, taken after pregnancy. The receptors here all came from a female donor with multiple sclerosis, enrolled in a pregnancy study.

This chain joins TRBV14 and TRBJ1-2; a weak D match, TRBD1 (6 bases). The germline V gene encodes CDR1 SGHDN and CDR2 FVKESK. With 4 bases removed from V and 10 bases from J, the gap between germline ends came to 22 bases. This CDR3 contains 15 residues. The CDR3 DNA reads TGTGCCAGCAGCCCTCGAGGGGACAAACCGGCGGACTACACCTTC. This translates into CASSPRGDKPADYTF.

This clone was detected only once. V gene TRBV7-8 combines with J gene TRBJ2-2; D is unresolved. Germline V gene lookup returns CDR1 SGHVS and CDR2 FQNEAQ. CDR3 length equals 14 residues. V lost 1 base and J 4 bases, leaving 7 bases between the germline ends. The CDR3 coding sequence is TGTGCCAGCAGCTTAGTCTTGTTCACCGGGGAGCTGTTTTTT. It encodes CASSLVLFTGELFF.

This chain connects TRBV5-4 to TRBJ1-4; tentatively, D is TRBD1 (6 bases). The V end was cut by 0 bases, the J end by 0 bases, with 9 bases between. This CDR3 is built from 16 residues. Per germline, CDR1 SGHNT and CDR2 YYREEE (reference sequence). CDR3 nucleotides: TGTGCCAGCAGCTTGGGACAGGTTGCAACTAATGAAAAACTGTTTTTT. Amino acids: CASSLGQVATNEKLFF.

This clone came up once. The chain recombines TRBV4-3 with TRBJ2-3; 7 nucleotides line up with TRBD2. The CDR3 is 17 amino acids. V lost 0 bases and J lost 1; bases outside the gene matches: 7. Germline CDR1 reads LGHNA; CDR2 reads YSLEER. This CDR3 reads CASSQDQTTSGTDTQYF. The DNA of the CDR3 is TGCGCCAGCAGCCAAGATCAAACAACTAGCGGCACAGATACGCAGTATTTT.

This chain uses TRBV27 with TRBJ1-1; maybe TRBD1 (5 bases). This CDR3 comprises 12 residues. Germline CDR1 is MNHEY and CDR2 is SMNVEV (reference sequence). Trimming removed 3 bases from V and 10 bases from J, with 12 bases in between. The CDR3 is CASSFVLGGAFF. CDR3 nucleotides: TGTGCCAGCAGTTTTGTTCTGGGGGGAGCTTTCTTT.

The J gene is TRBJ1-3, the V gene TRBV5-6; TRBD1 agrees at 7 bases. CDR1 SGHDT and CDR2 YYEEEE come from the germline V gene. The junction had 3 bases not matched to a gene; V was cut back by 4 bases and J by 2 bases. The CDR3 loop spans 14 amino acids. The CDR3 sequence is CASSPDRAGNTIYF. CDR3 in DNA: TGTGCCAGCAGCCCAGACAGGGCTGGAAACACCATATATTTT.

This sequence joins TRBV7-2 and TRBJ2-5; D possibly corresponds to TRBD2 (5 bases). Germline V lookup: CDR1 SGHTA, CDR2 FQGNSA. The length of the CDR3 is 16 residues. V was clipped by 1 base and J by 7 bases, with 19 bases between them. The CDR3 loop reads CASSLVASPVPGTQYF. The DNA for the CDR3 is TGTGCCAGCAGCTTAGTGGCTAGCCCCGTACCTGGGACCCAGTACTTC.

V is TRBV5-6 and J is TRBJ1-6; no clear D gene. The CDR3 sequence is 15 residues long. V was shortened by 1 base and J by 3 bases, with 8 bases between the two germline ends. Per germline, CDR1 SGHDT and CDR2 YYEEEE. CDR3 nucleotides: TGTGCCAGCAGCTTGACACTACGCTATAATTCACCCCTCCACTTT. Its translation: CASSLTLRYNSPLHF.

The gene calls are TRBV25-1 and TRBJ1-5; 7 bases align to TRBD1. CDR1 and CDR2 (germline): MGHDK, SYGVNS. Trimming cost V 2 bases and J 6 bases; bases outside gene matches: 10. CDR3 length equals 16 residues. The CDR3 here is CASSESGLAGGQPQHF. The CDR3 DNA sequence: TGTGCCAGCAGTGAAAGTGGTTTGGCAGGGGGTCAGCCCCAGCATTTT.

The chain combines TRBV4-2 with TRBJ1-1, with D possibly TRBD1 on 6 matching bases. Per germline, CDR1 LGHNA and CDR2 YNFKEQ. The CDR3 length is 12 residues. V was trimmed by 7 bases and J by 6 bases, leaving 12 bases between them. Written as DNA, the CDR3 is TGTGCCAGCACCTCTAACAGGGCTGAAGCTTTCTTT. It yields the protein CASTSNRAEAFF.

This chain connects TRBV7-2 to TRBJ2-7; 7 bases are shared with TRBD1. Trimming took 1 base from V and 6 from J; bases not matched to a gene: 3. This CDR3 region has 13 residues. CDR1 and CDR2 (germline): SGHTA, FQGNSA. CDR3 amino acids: CASSLETGREQYF. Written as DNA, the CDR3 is TGTGCCAGCAGCTTAGAGACAGGGCGCGAGCAGTACTTC.

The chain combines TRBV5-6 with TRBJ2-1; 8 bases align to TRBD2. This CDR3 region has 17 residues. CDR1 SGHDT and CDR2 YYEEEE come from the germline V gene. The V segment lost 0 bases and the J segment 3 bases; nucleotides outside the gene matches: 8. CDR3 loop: CASSLGILAAIYNEQFF. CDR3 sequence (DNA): TGTGCCAGCAGCTTGGGAATACTAGCGGCAATCTACAATGAGCAGTTCTTC.

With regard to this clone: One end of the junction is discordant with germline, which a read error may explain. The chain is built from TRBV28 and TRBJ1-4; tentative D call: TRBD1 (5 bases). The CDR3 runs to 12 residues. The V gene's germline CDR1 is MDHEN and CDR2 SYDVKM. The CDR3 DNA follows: TGTGCCAGCAGACGGGGGGATGAAAAGCTGTTTTTT. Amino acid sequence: CASRRGDEKLFF.

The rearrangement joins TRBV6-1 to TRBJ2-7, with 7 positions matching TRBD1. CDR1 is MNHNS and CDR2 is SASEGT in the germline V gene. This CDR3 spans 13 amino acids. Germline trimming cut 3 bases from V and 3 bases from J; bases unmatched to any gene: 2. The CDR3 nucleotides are TGTGCCAGCAGTGACCGACAGGGCTACGAGCAGTACTTC. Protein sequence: CASSDRQGYEQYF.

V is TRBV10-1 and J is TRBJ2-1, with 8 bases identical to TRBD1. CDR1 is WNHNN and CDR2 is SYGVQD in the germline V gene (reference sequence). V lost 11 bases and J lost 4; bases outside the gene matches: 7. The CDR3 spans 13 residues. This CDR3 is CAPGGQAYNEQFF. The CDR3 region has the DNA TGCGCCCCCGGGGGACAGGCATACAATGAGCAGTTCTTC.

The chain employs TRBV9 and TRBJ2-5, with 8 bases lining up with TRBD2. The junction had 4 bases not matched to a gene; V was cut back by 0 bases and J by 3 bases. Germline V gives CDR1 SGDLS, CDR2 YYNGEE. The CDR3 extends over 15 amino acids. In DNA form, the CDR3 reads TGTGCCAGCAGCGTAGCGGGAGGGCCAAAAGAGACCCAGTACTTC. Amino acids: CASSVAGGPKETQYF.

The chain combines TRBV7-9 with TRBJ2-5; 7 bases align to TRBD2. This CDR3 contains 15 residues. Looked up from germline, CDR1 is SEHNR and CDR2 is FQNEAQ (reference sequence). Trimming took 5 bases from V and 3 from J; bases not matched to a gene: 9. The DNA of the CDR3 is TGTGCCAGCAGCCCCGACTGGGCGGGAGAAGAGACCCAGTACTTC. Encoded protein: CASSPDWAGEETQYF.